This T cell receptor beta chain originates from a study of Ad26.COV2.S vaccination and SARS-CoV-2 variants. On the study more broadly: COV1001, an Ad26.COV2.S trial, supplied this vaccine-arm donor.

Treatment given: some 19 received Ad26.COV2.S at low or high dose, single or two shots; about five received placebo; per-sample allocation not given. The samples date from day 63 after the first vaccine or placebo injection. The table came from immunoSEQ multiplex PCR; TCRdb's copy has only in-frame clones and leaves some out. The profile shows a few hundred thousand clones, 88% of them singletons. After removal of 6 bases from V and 6 bases from J, the junction contained 1 base not matched to a gene. CDR1 and CDR2 from the germline V gene are SQVTM and ANQGSEA. The CDR3 contains 13 residues. The chain employs TRBV29-1 and TRBJ1-6; 11 positions agree with TRBD1. The sequencing used peripheral blood, collected in a trial of Ad26.COV2.S vaccine versus placebo. The sequence derives from a person aged 18 to 59 who received the Ad26.COV2.S COVID-19 vaccine or a placebo. DNA of the CDR3: TGCAGCGTGGGACAGGGGGGTAATTCACCCCTCCACTTT. It specifies CSVGQGGNSPLHF. Using reference TRBV29-1 and TRBJ1-6 for the parts outside the CDR3, the full variable domain is SAVISQKPSRDICQRGTSLTIQCQVDSQVTMMFWYRQQPGQSLTLIATANQGSEATYESGFVIDKFPISRPNLTFSTLTVSNMSPEDSSIYLCSVGQGGNSPLHFGNGTRLTVT.